Listed below are T cell receptor beta chains from one sample, sequenced in a study of identical twins. TCRdb fed the 5' RACE reads into MiXCR, producing one record per CDR3 protein. The table has approximately 1.8 million distinct CDR3 sequences, around 29% seen once. Sequencing was done on a sample of cord blood. The receptors were sampled from a newborn girl in good health. Both conserved end residues are part of each CDR3. Each record gives: V gene, clone size, D gene, J gene, CDR3 DNA, CDR3 protein. The D gene is left open where the match is weak. Only some rows state a clone size, as once, few, many or a class for expanded clones.

>TRBV5-1|NA|TRBD1|TRBJ1-1
TGCGCCAGCAGCTTGGGATCCGGGACAGGGGTTACTGAAGCTTTCTTT
CASSLGSGTGVTEAFF
>TRBV27|NA|NA|TRBJ2-3
TGTGCCAGCACCGCTTGGGAGACAGATACGCAGTATTTT
CASTAWETDTQYF
>TRBV12-3/TRBV12-4|NA|NA|TRBJ1-1
TGTGCCAGCAGTCCGACGGACACGGGGAGGACTGAAGCTTTCTTT
CASSPTDTGRTEAFF
>TRBV5-1|NA|NA|TRBJ2-7
TGCGCCAGCAGCTTCAACAGGTGGTCCTACAATGAGCAGTACTTC
CASSFNRWSYNEQYF
>TRBV6-2/TRBV6-3|few|NA|TRBJ2-3
TGTGCCAGCAGTTACCCGGCTACGCAGTATTTT
CASSYPATQYF
>TRBV12-3/TRBV12-4|many|NA|TRBJ2-1
TGTGCCAGCAGTTTAGCTAGATCTGAGCAGTTCTTC
CASSLARSEQFF
>TRBV5-1|many|NA|TRBJ2-5
TGCGCCAGCAGCTTGGAGGGGGAAGAGACCCAGTACTTC
CASSLEGEETQYF
>TRBV7-2|few|TRBD1|TRBJ1-4
TGTGCCAGCAGCTTAGCCGACAGGGGGCTCCTAGATGAAAAACTGTTTTTT
CASSLADRGLLDEKLFF
>TRBV20-1|NA|TRBD1|TRBJ1-1
TGCAGTGCTAGCGAGACAGGGGCCCTAAACACTGAAGCTTTCTTT
CSASETGALNTEAFF
>TRBV3-1|NA|NA|TRBJ1-6
TGTGCCAGCAGCCACCGGACGGAATCACCCCTCCACTTT
CASSHRTESPLHF
>TRBV5-1|few|NA|TRBJ2-7
TGCGCCAGCAGCCGGGCCGGGACTTCATCCTACGAGCAGTACTTC
CASSRAGTSSYEQYF
>TRBV3-1|once|NA|TRBJ1-4
TGTGCCAGCAGCCAAGAATTCCCGGGAGAAGGGGCGTCCAATGAAAAACTGTTTTTT
CASSQEFPGEGASNEKLFF
>TRBV11-3|few|NA|TRBJ1-2
TGTGCCAGCAGCTTAGTATGGGCGGACTCTAACTATGGCTACACCTTC
CASSLVWADSNYGYTF
>TRBV12-3/TRBV12-4|few|TRBD2|TRBJ2-5
TGTGCCAGCAGTCGGACTAGCGGCAAGACCCAGTACTTC
CASSRTSGKTQYF
>TRBV4-2|few|NA|TRBJ1-1
TGTGCCAGCATCCCGGGGTCAGGGAGGAGGAACACTGAAGCTTTCTTT
CASIPGSGRRNTEAFF
>TRBV28|NA|NA|TRBJ1-2
TGTGCCTGCAGTTTAAGTCGTCAGCTACCCCTTGGCTACACCTTC
CACSLSRQLPLGYTF
>TRBV4-1|NA|TRBD1|TRBJ1-2
TGCGCCAGCAGCCAAGTTTGGTATGTGGACAGGAGGTCCCCCTATGGCTACACCTTC
CASSQVWYVDRRSPYGYTF
>TRBV20-1|NA|TRBD2|TRBJ2-5
TGCAGTGCACAGACTAGCAACAAAGGGAAGACCCAGTACTTC
CSAQTSNKGKTQYF
>TRBV6-6|few|NA|TRBJ1-5
TGTGCCAGCAGTAAAGGTATGGGCAATCAGCCCCAGCATTTT
CASSKGMGNQPQHF
>TRBV14|NA|NA|TRBJ1-1
TGTGCCAGCAGCCAAGTTACGGGGGCCAGGGCTAACACTGAAGCTTTCTTT
CASSQVTGARANTEAFF
>TRBV27|few|TRBD1|TRBJ1-2
TGTGCCAGCGGACAGGGTGTAGGCTACACCTTC
CASGQGVGYTF
>TRBV7-6|NA|NA|TRBJ1-2
TGTGCCAGCAGCTCAGACGCGGGCGCCTACTATGGCTACACCTTC
CASSSDAGAYYGYTF
>TRBV5-1|few|TRBD2|TRBJ2-1
TGCGCCAGCAGCTTGGGTCCCGGGACTAGATACAATGAGCAGTTCTTC
CASSLGPGTRYNEQFF
>TRBV12-3/TRBV12-4|NA|TRBD2|TRBJ2-5
TGTGCCAGCAGCCTCTTGGGACTAGCGAGCCAAGAGACCCAGTACTTC
CASSLLGLASQETQYF
>TRBV20-1|few|NA|TRBJ2-7
TGCAGTGCTAGAAACAGGGGGGGATCCTACGAGCAGTACTTC
CSARNRGGSYEQYF
>TRBV20-1|NA|TRBD1|TRBJ2-1
TGCAGTGCTAGGAAGGGGGCGAGCTCCTACAATGAGCAGTTCTTC
CSARKGASSYNEQFF
>TRBV24-1|few|NA|TRBJ2-5
TGTGCCACCAGTGATCCAGGGTGGGGGGAGACCCAGTACTTC
CATSDPGWGETQYF
>TRBV12-3/TRBV12-4|NA|TRBD1|TRBJ1-4
TGTGCCAGCACCGAAAAAGGACAGGGTGAAAAACTGTTTTTT
CASTEKGQGEKLFF
>TRBV7-2|NA|NA|TRBJ1-1
TGTGCCAGCAGTTCGAGACAGATGAACACTGAAGCTTTCTTT
CASSSRQMNTEAFF
>TRBV27|NA|NA|TRBJ1-2
TGTGCCAGCAGTTTGGGCGGCTGTGGCTACACCTTC
CASSLGGCGYTF
>TRBV2|NA|NA|TRBJ1-2
TGTGCGTGGACTTTAGACAGGATTTATGGCTACACCTTC
CAWTLDRIYGYTF
>TRBV12-3/TRBV12-4|few|TRBD2|TRBJ2-5
TGTGCCAGCAGTTTACCCCGTCATGTAACGGGGGGGCTAAGGGAGACCCAGTACTTC
CASSLPRHVTGGLRETQYF
>TRBV7-9|few|TRBD2|TRBJ2-7
TGTGCCAGCAGCGGGAGGGAGGGATCCTACGAGCAGTACTTC
CASSGREGSYEQYF
>TRBV5-1|once|TRBD1|TRBJ2-7
TGCGCCAGCAGTGGACAGGGGGGAGGCGAGCAGTACTTC
CASSGQGGGEQYF
>TRBV6-4|few|NA|TRBJ2-7
TGTGCCAGCAGTGACTCCTGGGGTCACAGGACCACCTACGAGCAGTACTTC
CASSDSWGHRTTYEQYF
>TRBV4-2|NA|NA|TRBJ2-7
TGTGCCAGCAGCCAAGGGTTTCCACAGGGTATCTACGAGCAGTACTTC
CASSQGFPQGIYEQYF
>TRBV20-1|NA|NA|TRBJ2-1
TGCAGTGCTAGAGGGCCCCCGCCCAATGAGCAGTTCTTC
CSARGPPPNEQFF
>TRBV29-1|NA|NA|TRBJ2-1
TGCAGCGTTGATAGAACCAAGACAGGAAGGGAGAAGACCCAGTTCTTC
CSVDRTKTGREKTQFF
>TRBV28|few|NA|TRBJ2-5
TGTGCCAGCAGTTTAGGCGACGCTCAAGAGACCCAGTACTTC
CASSLGDAQETQYF
>TRBV5-1|few|TRBD1|TRBJ2-7
TGCGCCAGCAGCCCCCATAGACAGGGAACCTACGAGCAGTACTTC
CASSPHRQGTYEQYF
>TRBV12-3/TRBV12-4|NA|TRBD1|TRBJ1-2
TGTGCCAACAGTGTCCCGTCGACAGGGAACTATGGCTACACCTTC
CANSVPSTGNYGYTF
>TRBV12-3/TRBV12-4|NA|NA|TRBJ1-6
TGTGCCAGCAGTTTAGTGGGGGAGGATTCACCCCTCCACTTT
CASSLVGEDSPLHF
>TRBV27|NA|TRBD1|TRBJ2-2
TGTGCCAGCAGTTCCAGGGGGCAGAATCCCAACACCGGGGAGCTGTTTTTT
CASSSRGQNPNTGELFF
>TRBV11-2|few|TRBD2|TRBJ2-3
TGTGCCAGCAGCCACGGGACTAGAGGGGGAACAGATACGCAGTATTTT
CASSHGTRGGTDTQYF
>TRBV15|NA|NA|TRBJ2-7
TGTGCCGCCAGCAGTGGACACAGCTCCTACGAGCAGTACTTC
CAASSGHSSYEQYF
>TRBV28|NA|TRBD1|TRBJ2-7
TGTGCCAGCAGCATCATGGACAGGGGGTACGATGAGCAGTACTTC
CASSIMDRGYDEQYF
>TRBV6-1|NA|TRBD1|TRBJ2-7
TGTGCCAGCAGACCCGGGACAGGGGGTAGCTACGAGCAGTACTTC
CASRPGTGGSYEQYF
>TRBV9|many|TRBD2|TRBJ2-5
TGTGCCAGCAGCACCTCTAGCGGGACCTATAAAGAGACCCAGTACTTC
CASSTSSGTYKETQYF
>TRBV18|NA|NA|TRBJ2-1
TGTGCCAGCTCACCCGATAGGGTCCATGAGCAGTTCTTC
CASSPDRVHEQFF
>TRBV3-1|once|NA|TRBJ1-2
TGTGCCTGCAGCCAAGGGGCATTTAGGGACCGTGGCTACACCTTC
CACSQGAFRDRGYTF
>TRBV4-1|NA|TRBD2|TRBJ2-7
TGCGCCAGCAGCTTCGGACTAGCGGGGGGCAACTACGAGCAGTACTTC
CASSFGLAGGNYEQYF
>TRBV27|many|TRBD1|TRBJ2-7
TGTGCCAGCAGTGAAAGGACAGGGGCGTACGAGCAGTACTTC
CASSERTGAYEQYF
>TRBV12-3/TRBV12-4|NA|NA|TRBJ2-7
TGTGCCAGCAGCCCTCTCCCGACCTACGAGCAGTACTTC
CASSPLPTYEQYF
>TRBV6-2/TRBV6-3|NA|TRBD2|TRBJ2-5
TGTGCCAGCAGTTACCGCATTGACCTAGCGGGTTCCCAAGAGACCCAGTACTTC
CASSYRIDLAGSQETQYF